Listed below are T cell receptor beta chains from one sample, sequenced in a study of T cells in Graves' hyperthyroidism and ophthalmopathy. TCRdb analysed the multiplex PCR reads with MiXCR anew, one entry per CDR3 protein. The sample comprises about 350,000 distinct CDR3 sequences, approximately 15% of which are singletons, and just under 25% rests with the top ten. Sequenced: blood. The receptors stem from a woman in her twenties or thirties with Graves' hyperthyroidism. The CDR3 runs from the conserved cysteine through the conserved F or W. The D gene is left open where the match is weak. For some rows the clone size is stated as once, few or many, or as a class when expanded; others skip it.

cdr3_nt cdr3_aa v_call cdr3_length j_call d_call clone_size
TGTGCCAGCAGCTTAAACGGGAGGATATTGGATACGCAGTATTTT CASSLNGRILDTQYF TRBV11-2 15 TRBJ2-3 TRBD2 many
TGTGCCATCAGGGCTCTGGACACCGGGGAGCTGTTTTTT CAIRALDTGELFF TRBV10-3 13 TRBJ2-2 NA NA
TGTGCCAGCAGAACTCCGGGGAGTAATGAAAAACTGTTTTTT CASRTPGSNEKLFF TRBV28 14 TRBJ1-4 NA many
TGTGCCAGCAGTTTTGCAGGGACGGGTGGCTACACCTTC CASSFAGTGGYTF TRBV12-3/TRBV12-4 13 TRBJ1-2 NA many
TGTGCCAGCAGTATCGGGGACAGGGAAGTAAGGGAGCTGTTTTTT CASSIGDREVRELFF TRBV12-3/TRBV12-4 15 TRBJ2-2 TRBD1 NA
TGCAGTGCTAGAGACGTGGTAAGGGTGGGCACTGAAGCTTTCTTT CSARDVVRVGTEAFF TRBV20-1 15 TRBJ1-1 NA many
TGTGCTAGTGGTTGGGCCAGCGGGGTGGGCTTGCACAATGAGCAGTTCTTC CASGWASGVGLHNEQFF TRBV12-5 17 TRBJ2-1 TRBD2 few
TGTGCCAGCAGTTCCGCATCAGAGACCCAGTACTTC CASSSASETQYF TRBV28 12 TRBJ2-5 NA many
TGCAGTGCTCCCTTACTGGGGCCCAAAAACATTCAGTACTTC CSAPLLGPKNIQYF TRBV20-1 14 TRBJ2-4 NA NA
TGTGCCAGGTTGAATCCGCCATTATACAATGAGCAGTTCTTC CARLNPPLYNEQFF TRBV2 14 TRBJ2-1 NA few
TGTGCCAGCGGATTCGGACTAGCGGAGGCCTACAATGAGCAGTTCTTC CASGFGLAEAYNEQFF TRBV6-1 16 TRBJ2-1 TRBD2 NA
TGTGCCAGCAGTCCGCCGGGACAGGGGGCGTCAAACGAGCAGTACTTC CASSPPGQGASNEQYF TRBV27 16 TRBJ2-7 TRBD1 many
TGTGCCAGCAGCCGTACCGGGACAGGTCCCCTCGAGCAGTACTTC CASSRTGTGPLEQYF TRBV7-3 15 TRBJ2-7 TRBD1 many
TGTGCCAGCAGTCTTAGCGGGATTTCCCACGAGCAGTACTTC CASSLSGISHEQYF TRBV28 14 TRBJ2-7 TRBD2 NA
TGCGCCAGCAGCCAACCGACTAGCGGGTCCTACGAGCAGTACTTC CASSQPTSGSYEQYF TRBV4-1 15 TRBJ2-7 TRBD2 few
TGCAGCATTGGTGGACAGGGCCATGGCTACACCTTC CSIGGQGHGYTF TRBV29-1 12 TRBJ1-2 TRBD1 NA
TGTGCCAGCAGCACCGACACTTATAGCAATCAGCCCCAGCATTTT CASSTDTYSNQPQHF TRBV12-3/TRBV12-4 15 TRBJ1-5 NA many
TGTGCCAGCAGTCTTTTTTCCGGGACATGGGATCAGCCCCAGCATTTT CASSLFSGTWDQPQHF TRBV28 16 TRBJ1-5 NA many
TGTGCCAGCAGCCCGGTGGGACTAGCGGGAGGTACCTACGAGCAGTACTTC CASSPVGLAGGTYEQYF TRBV7-2 17 TRBJ2-7 TRBD2 many
TGTGCCAGCAGTTTGGCAGGGAGCTATGGCTACACCTTC CASSLAGSYGYTF TRBV27 13 TRBJ1-2 NA many
TGTGCCAGCAGCTTAGGGGTTGGGGGTCTGAGTAGCAATCAGCCCCAGCATTTT CASSLGVGGLSSNQPQHF TRBV7-9 18 TRBJ1-5 NA few
TGTGCCAGCTACGCGGGACAGGGGGCTGGGGAGCAGTACTTC CASYAGQGAGEQYF TRBV2 14 TRBJ2-7 TRBD1 few
TGTGCCAGCAGTCAAGTCGGGCTTAGTAATGAAAAACTGTTTTTT CASSQVGLSNEKLFF TRBV6-1 15 TRBJ1-4 NA many
TGCGCCAGCAGCCAAGAAGGTGCAGGGCCTTTTTCTGGCTACACCTTC CASSQEGAGPFSGYTF TRBV4-3 16 TRBJ1-2 NA NA
TGTGCCAGCAGTTTAGCGCGTCGGGTACCGGGGCAGTACTTC CASSLARRVPGQYF TRBV12-3/TRBV12-4 14 TRBJ2-7 NA many
TGTGCCAGCAGTACAAATGGACAGAACTATGGCTACACCTTC CASSTNGQNYGYTF TRBV28 14 TRBJ1-2 NA many
TGTGCCAGCAGCCAAGATTCCGGACAGAAAGAGACCCAGTACTTC CASSQDSGQKETQYF TRBV3-1 15 TRBJ2-5 NA NA
TGCAGCTTTCGACAGGGGGCAGAGCCCCAGCATTTT CSFRQGAEPQHF TRBV29-1 12 TRBJ1-5 TRBD1 NA
TGCAGTGCTAGAGGGCCGAGCTCCTACAATGAGCAGTTCTTC CSARGPSSYNEQFF TRBV20-1 14 TRBJ2-1 NA NA
TGTGCCAGCAGCTTAGAGGGTTCGAGCGGCTACACCTTC CASSLEGSSGYTF TRBV7-9 13 TRBJ1-2 NA many
TGCAGCGTTGACCCAGGGGGGCAAGAGACCCAGTACTTC CSVDPGGQETQYF TRBV29-1 13 TRBJ2-5 NA NA
TGTGCCAGCAGTGACGCATTCGGTAGCACAGATACGCAGTATTTT CASSDAFGSTDTQYF TRBV2 15 TRBJ2-3 NA many
TGTGCCAGCAGGCCTAGCGGGAGTGCGAGCTCCTACAATGAGCAGTTCTTC CASRPSGSASSYNEQFF TRBV28 17 TRBJ2-1 TRBD2 many
TGTGCCATCAGTGAGCGGTATCCGGGACAGGGACTCAATGAGCAGTTCTTC CAISERYPGQGLNEQFF TRBV10-3 17 TRBJ2-1 TRBD1 many
TGTGCCACCAGCAGCGACAGGACTAGCTGGGAGCAGTTCTTC CATSSDRTSWEQFF TRBV15 14 TRBJ2-1 TRBD2 many
TGTGCCAGCTCATCCGGTACCCCCTACGAGCAGTACTTC CASSSGTPYEQYF TRBV18 13 TRBJ2-7 NA many
TGTGCCAGCAGTTACTCGAGAATCACCGGGGAGCTGTTTTTT CASSYSRITGELFF TRBV6-5 14 TRBJ2-2 NA many
TGTGCCAGCGGGAATCCGGATAATTCACCCCTCCACTTT CASGNPDNSPLHF TRBV2 13 TRBJ1-6 NA many
TGTGCCAGCAGTTCTGATGGATCGCCCACAGATACGCAGTATTTT CASSSDGSPTDTQYF TRBV6-4 15 TRBJ2-3 NA NA
TGTGCCAGCAGCCCGGAGCAACAGACCCAGTACTTC CASSPEQQTQYF TRBV3-1 12 TRBJ2-5 NA few
TGTGCCAGCAGCCAAGGGACAGGGAAGACCCAGTACTTC CASSQGTGKTQYF TRBV7-3 13 TRBJ2-5 TRBD1 many
TGTGCCGGCAGCCAAGGACTAGCGATACGGCAGTATTTT CAGSQGLAIRQYF TRBV3-1 13 TRBJ2-3 TRBD2 NA
TGCGCCAGCAGCTTAGGACAGATGAAAGAGACCCAGTACTTC CASSLGQMKETQYF TRBV5-1 14 TRBJ2-5 NA NA